A single sample is the source of the 5 T cell receptor beta chains below, sequenced in a study of shared T cell receptors in the human thymus. The data were produced by immunoSEQ multiplex PCR, yet TCRdb's version contains in-frame clones alone and is incomplete. The profile shows hundreds of thousands of clones, approximately 78% of them singletons. These data were also reused for a study on human thymus T cells.

The sequenced sample consisted of thymocytes. The receptors were sampled from a boy younger than two with a congenital heart defect.

This rearrangement joins TRBV5-6 to TRBJ2-7; 11 bases match TRBD2. From germline, CDR1 is SGHDT and CDR2 YYEEEE. J gave up 1 base and V 4 bases, and 7 bases lay outside the gene matches. The CDR3 sequence is 16 residues long. The CDR3 here is CASSRPRTSGSYEQYF. CDR3 DNA sequence: TGTGCCAGCAGCAGACCCCGGACTAGCGGGTCCTACGAGCAGTACTTC.

The chain recombines TRBV5-1 with TRBJ2-3; D is possibly TRBD1 (5 bases). Trimming left V 2 bases short and J 1 base short, with 5 bases between. Germline CDR1 is SGHRS and CDR2 is YFSETQ. The CDR3 has 13 residues. This chain's CDR3 is CASSLGGTDTQYF. DNA for the CDR3: TGCGCCAGCAGCTTAGGGGGCACAGATACGCAGTATTTT.

The V and J genes are TRBV18 and TRBJ1-2; 9 positions agree with TRBD1. This CDR3 comprises 16 residues. The V gene end was trimmed by 6 bases and the J gene end by 3 bases; junction bases not matched to a gene: 11. The germline CDR1 and CDR2 sequences are KGHSH and LQKENI. The CDR3 DNA reads as TGTGCCAGCTCCCGCAAAGGACAGGGGCGGGACTATGGCTACACCTTC. It encodes CASSRKGQGRDYGYTF. Using reference TRBV18 and TRBJ1-2 for the parts outside the CDR3, the full variable domain is NAGVMQNPRHLVRRRGQEARLRCSPMKGHSHVYWYRQLPEEGLKFMVYLQKENIIDESGMPKERFSAEFPKEGPSILRIQQVVRGDSAAYFCASSRKGQGRDYGYTFGSGTRLTVV.

The rearrangement joins TRBV5-1 to TRBJ2-3, with 10 bases aligning to TRBD2. This CDR3 region has 19 residues. Trimming removed 0 bases from V and 2 bases from J; junction bases left unmatched: 12. Germline V CDR1 and CDR2: SGHRS, YFSETQ. CDR3 region: CASSLELAGRVRATDTQYF. CDR3 nucleotide sequence: TGCGCCAGCAGCTTGGAACTAGCGGGAAGGGTTCGGGCCACAGATACGCAGTATTTT.

The chain has TRBV14 and TRBJ2-7; the match to TRBD1 covers 12 bases. The CDR3 loop spans 13 amino acids. In germline, CDR1 is SGHDN, CDR2 FVKESK. V lost 4 bases and J lost 7; bases outside the gene matches: 2. The CDR3 region is CASSRDRGREQYF. The CDR3 DNA is TGTGCCAGCAGCCGGGACAGGGGGCGTGAGCAGTACTTC.